This TCR beta chain emerged from a study of cytomegalovirus exposure and HLA in healthy donors. Study results and caveats: The likely origin of a cluster of highly shared sequence variants was a sequencing artifact.

A multiplex PCR was run with 60 Vbeta primers and 13 Jbeta primers. TCRdb's copy holds only in-frame clones and misses some; the assay was immunoSEQ multiplex PCR. The data contain about 160,000 clones, over 80% of them seen just once; the ten biggest clones take up 1.2%. In regard to this clone: As yet, its antigen is unknown.

The germline CDR1 and CDR2 sequences are SGHDN and FVKESK. The CDR3 runs to 14 residues. V trimming: 1 base; J trimming: 6 bases; junction bases outside the gene matches: 3. The clonotype originates from a boy younger than 10 in good health and CMV-seronegative. Sequenced material: PBMCs. This chain links TRBV14 with TRBJ2-1, with 7 bases aligning to TRBD2. CDR3 in DNA: TGTGCCAGCAGCCAAGCCCGCGGGAGCAATGAGCAGTTCTTC. Encoded protein: CASSQARGSNEQFF.